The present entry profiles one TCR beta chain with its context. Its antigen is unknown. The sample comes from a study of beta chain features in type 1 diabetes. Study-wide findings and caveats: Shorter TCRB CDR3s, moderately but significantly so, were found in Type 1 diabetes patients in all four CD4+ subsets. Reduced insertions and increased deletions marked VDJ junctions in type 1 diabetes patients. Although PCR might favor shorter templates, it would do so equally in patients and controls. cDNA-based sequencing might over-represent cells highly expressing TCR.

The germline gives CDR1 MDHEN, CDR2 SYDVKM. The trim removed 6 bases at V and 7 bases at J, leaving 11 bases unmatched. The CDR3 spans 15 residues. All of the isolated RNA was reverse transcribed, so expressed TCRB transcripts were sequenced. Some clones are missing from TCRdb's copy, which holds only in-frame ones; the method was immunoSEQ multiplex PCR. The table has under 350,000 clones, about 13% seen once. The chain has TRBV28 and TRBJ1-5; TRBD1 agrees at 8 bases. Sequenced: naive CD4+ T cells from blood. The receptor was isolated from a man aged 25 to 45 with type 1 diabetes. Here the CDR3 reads CASSVGRGLRQPQHF. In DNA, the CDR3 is TGTGCCAGCAGCGTAGGCAGGGGGCTTCGCCAGCCCCAGCATTTT. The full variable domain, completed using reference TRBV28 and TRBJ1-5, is DVKVTQSSRYLVKRTGEKVFLECVQDMDHENMFWYRQDPGLGLRLIYFSYDVKMKEKGDIPEGYSVSREKKERFSLILESASTNQTSMYLCASSVGRGLRQPQHFGDGTRLSIL.